This TCR beta chain was sequenced for a study of cytomegalovirus exposure and HLA in healthy donors. The method was immunoSEQ multiplex PCR; TCRdb's version includes in-frame clones alone and lacks a portion of them. The top ten clones hold about 9.4% of a sample with 150,000 or so clones, around 82% of them seen once. Regarding the study as a whole: Many donors shared some public TCRs, even though most TCR sequences were rare. One later analysis, an examination of the 90 to 150 validation repertoires, found that first-cohort TCR clusters tended to co-occur in them.

The CDR3 sequence is 13 residues long. The V end was cut by 6 bases, the J end by 3 bases, with 11 bases between. Looked up from germline, CDR1 is MNHNS and CDR2 is SASEGT. Turning to this clone: Antigen: not known.

The chain recombines TRBV6-1 with TRBJ1-2; perhaps TRBD1 as D (5 bases). Sequencing used PBMCs. This clonotype was obtained from a man aged 25-45 years in good health and CMV-seropositive. DNA of the CDR3: TGTGCCAGCAGATTGACGGGGGACTATGGCTACACCTTC. It is translated as CASRLTGDYGYTF.